This T cell receptor beta chain was captured by sequencing in a study of sequential checkpoint blockade in melanoma. As for the study in general: TCRbeta immunosequencing was performed on DNA from more than 75 pretreatment melanoma tumor samples. Matched biopsies came pretreatment and at week 13 for twenty-two patients.

This clone was picked up a small number of times. Generated by immunoSEQ multiplex PCR, the TCRdb table keeps only in-frame clones and is missing some. The sample lists 37,000 or so clones, under 35% occurring once. The treatment here: randomized to nivolumab then ipilimumab (arm A) or the reverse (arm B). Germline V gives CDR1 SGHNT, CDR2 YENEEA. The V segment lost 5 bases and the J segment 6 bases; nucleotides outside the gene matches: 11. This CDR3 region has 16 residues. The rearrangement joins TRBV11-3 to TRBJ2-3, with TRBD1 matching over 10 bases. The TCR sequence derives from a human donor with melanoma. Sequenced here: tumor tissue (inferred from file names), sampled from a patient given nivolumab and ipilimumab in sequence. The CDR3 reads CASSPLRGQGRDTQYF. DNA of the CDR3: TGTGCCAGCAGCCCCCTTAGGGGACAGGGGAGGGATACGCAGTATTTT. Looking up the rest from reference TRBV11-3 and TRBJ2-3 gives the full variable domain: EAGVVQSPRYKIIEKKQPVAFWCNPISGHNTLYWYLQNLGQGPELLIRYENEEAVDDSQLPKDRFSAERLKGVDSTLKIQPAELGDSAVYLCASSPLRGQGRDTQYFGPGTRLTVL.